The 4 T cell receptor beta chains reported below all come from one sample, sequenced in a study of cytomegalovirus exposure and HLA in healthy donors. With 60 Vbeta and 13 Jbeta primers, the PCR was carried out. The repertoire was sequenced with immunoSEQ multiplex PCR; TCRdb's copy has only in-frame clones and lacks some. The listing records approximately 130,000 clones. Sequenced input: PBMCs. Source of these receptors: a woman aged 60 to 75 in good health and CMV-seronegative.

This CDR3 is CSLVPTDTRNTIYF. CDR3 DNA sequence: TGCAGCCTCGTTCCTACAGACACACGAAACACCATATATTTT. V is TRBV29-1 and J is TRBJ1-3, with no clear D. There are 14 residues in the CDR3. CDR1 SQVTM and CDR2 ANQGSEA come from the germline V gene. V shed 8 bases and J shed 5 bases, with 19 bases lying between them.

The rearrangement uses TRBV23-1 and TRBJ1-2; TRBD1 might be the D (5 bases). TRBV23-1 carries the ORF label, with uncertain function. Trimming left V 4 bases short and J 4 bases short, with 19 bases between. The length of the CDR3 is 16 residues. The CDR3 region is CASSPSGRGFSYGYTF. In nucleotides, the CDR3 is TGCGCCAGCAGTCCCTCGGGGAGGGGATTTAGCTATGGCTACACCTTC.

The chain has TRBV6-1 and TRBJ2-5; TRBD2 matches 11 bases. The CDR3 length is 15 residues. Unmatched junction bases numbered 6, after V lost 4 bases and J lost 5 bases. Germline CDR1 MNHNS, CDR2 SASEGT. CDR3 amino acids: CASSVVAGGGETQYF. DNA of the CDR3: TGTGCCAGCAGTGTTGTAGCGGGGGGGGGTGAGACCCAGTACTTC.

The J gene is TRBJ1-2, the V gene TRBV6-1; D perhaps matches TRBD1 (6 bases). The V gene's germline CDR1 is MNHNS and CDR2 SASEGT. CDR3 length: 14 amino acids. V lost 2 bases and J lost 4, with 11 bases in between. The CDR3 spells CASSETGTVYGYTF. CDR3 coding DNA: TGTGCCAGCAGTGAAACAGGGACCGTCTATGGCTACACCTTC.